The rows below give T cell receptor beta chains drawn from one sample of a study of radiotherapy plus CTLA-4 blockade in lung cancer. The table came from immunoSEQ multiplex PCR; TCRdb's copy has only in-frame clones and leaves some out. This sample carries some 94,000 clones, roughly four fifths of them seen once, and the ten largest clones take 25%. Sequencing was performed on peripheral blood, taken from a patient treated with radiotherapy plus ipilimumab. The receptors shown here come from a human donor with non-small cell lung cancer that progressed on radiotherapy plus ipilimumab. Both conserved end residues are part of each CDR3. D genes are given only for firm matches. A row's size may be missing; if present it is once, few, many or a size class.

CASSETGENTEAFF TGTGCCAGCAGTGAGACAGGTGAGAACACTGAAGCTTTCTTT TRBJ1-1 TRBV6-4 . few
CASSLWGGYEKLFF TGTGCCAGCAGTTTATGGGGAGGCTATGAAAAACTGTTTTTT TRBJ1-4 TRBV28 . .
CASSLRMAGDYYEQYF TGTGCCAGCAGTTTAAGAATGGCAGGGGACTACTACGAGCAGTACTTC TRBJ2-7 TRBV27 . .
CASSRTRGQGNEQFF TGTGCCAGCAGCCGGACTAGGGGGCAGGGGAATGAGCAGTTCTTC TRBJ2-1 TRBV11-3 . .
CASSAAGGRYEQYF TGTGCCAGCAGTGCGGCAGGGGGCAGGTACGAGCAGTACTTC TRBJ2-7 TRBV2 TRBD1 .
CASSLARARGGSYEQYF TGTGCCAGCAGCTTAGCACGGGCTCGAGGGGGTAGTTACGAGCAGTACTTC TRBJ2-7 TRBV7-8 . .
CASSFRLAGGDTQYF TGTGCCAGCAGCTTCAGACTAGCGGGAGGAGATACGCAGTATTTT TRBJ2-3 TRBV11-2 TRBD2 once
CASNRGVGNIQYF TGCGCCAGCAATCGGGGTGTGGGAAACATTCAGTACTTC TRBJ2-4 TRBV10-2 . .
CASSQTYNEQFF TGTGCCAGCAGCCAGACATACAATGAGCAGTTCTTC TRBJ2-1 TRBV7-6 . .
CAISEGLDSYNEQFF TGTGCCATCAGTGAGGGTCTGGACAGCTACAATGAGCAGTTCTTC TRBJ2-1 TRBV10-3 . .
CASSPTTDPYEQYF TGCGCCAGCAGCCCAACGACAGATCCCTACGAGCAGTACTTC TRBJ2-7 TRBV5-1 . .
CASSYDRQYNEQFF TGCGCCAGCAGCTACGACAGACAATACAATGAGCAGTTCTTC TRBJ2-1 TRBV5-1 . .
CASSLGWEGQPQHF TGTGCCAGCAGTTTAGGTTGGGAGGGCCAGCCCCAGCATTTT TRBJ1-5 TRBV27 . few
CSARDYETQYF TGCAGTGCTAGAGATTACGAGACCCAGTACTTC TRBJ2-5 TRBV20-1 . once
CASSYSSGVDEQFF TGTGCCAGCAGTTACTCGTCAGGGGTAGATGAGCAGTTCTTC TRBJ2-1 TRBV6-5 . .
CASKGESYNEQFF TGTGCCAGCAAGGGGGAATCCTACAATGAGCAGTTCTTC TRBJ2-1 TRBV28 . .
CATSRDPLFTGDGYTF TGTGCCACCAGCAGAGATCCGCTTTTTACGGGGGACGGCTACACCTTC TRBJ1-2 TRBV15 . .
CASRKGLYNEQFF TGTGCCAGTAGAAAGGGACTTTACAATGAGCAGTTCTTC TRBJ2-1 TRBV19 . few
CASSFPGVADTQYF TGTGCCAGCAGCTTCCCAGGGGTGGCAGATACGCAGTATTTT TRBJ2-3 TRBV7-8 . once
CASSLGTSGDTQYF TGCGCCAGCAGCTTGGGGACTAGCGGAGATACGCAGTATTTT TRBJ2-3 TRBV5-1 TRBD2 .
CASSTGTSGEETQYF TGTGCCAGCAGCACCGGGACTAGCGGGGAAGAGACCCAGTACTTC TRBJ2-5 TRBV5-6 TRBD2 .
CASSDSPDGEYGYTF TGTGCCAGCAGTGACTCGCCGGACGGGGAGTATGGCTACACCTTC TRBJ1-2 TRBV6-4 . .
CASRFDTYNEQFF TGCGCCAGCAGATTTGACACGTACAATGAGCAGTTCTTC TRBJ2-1 TRBV5-1 . .
CASSVELAPYNEQFF TGTGCCAGCAGTGTGGAACTTGCCCCCTACAATGAGCAGTTCTTC TRBJ2-1 TRBV28 . few
CAISGSPRDQETQYF TGTGCCATCAGTGGGTCCCCGAGGGACCAAGAGACCCAGTACTTC TRBJ2-5 TRBV10-3 . .
CASRWTGPLLNTEAFF TGTGCCAGCAGGTGGACAGGGCCTCTCCTGAACACTGAAGCTTTCTTT TRBJ1-1 TRBV7-2 TRBD1 once
CASSLGDTGSYEQYF TGTGCCAGCAGTTTAGGGGACACGGGGTCGTACGAGCAGTACTTC TRBJ2-7 TRBV27 . .
CASSFGGYGNTIYF TGTGCCAGCAGCTTTGGGGGTTACGGAAACACCATATATTTT TRBJ1-3 TRBV7-2 . .
CASSPGPDYEQYF TGTGCCAGCAGCCCTGGACCTGACTACGAGCAGTACTTC TRBJ2-7 TRBV28 . .
CASGLAEYNEQFF TGTGCCAGCGGACTAGCGGAGTACAATGAGCAGTTCTTC TRBJ2-1 TRBV6-1 TRBD2 few
CASSPLGVQYF TGTGCCAGCAGCCCTTTGGGGGTTCAGTACTTC TRBJ2-4 TRBV6-1 . .
CASSITSSGKTQYF TGTGCCAGCAGCATTACTAGTTCGGGAAAGACCCAGTACTTC TRBJ2-5 TRBV11-2 . once
CASTRDLQTYNEQFF TGCGCCAGCACCCGGGACTTACAGACCTACAATGAGCAGTTCTTC TRBJ2-1 TRBV5-1 . few
CASSRDRGYGYTF TGTGCCAGCAGCCGGGACAGGGGGTATGGCTACACCTTC TRBJ1-2 TRBV27 TRBD1 .
CASSPGPTEGLTDTQYF TGCGCCAGCAGCCCCGGACCGACGGAGGGACTTACAGATACGCAGTATTTT TRBJ2-3 TRBV4-1 . .
CASRIQKNQINIQYF TGTGCCAGCAGGATTCAAAAGAACCAAATAAACATTCAGTACTTC TRBJ2-4 TRBV6-1 . .
CASSRLDLSNTGELFF TGTGCCAGCAGTCGACTGGACCTATCGAACACCGGGGAGCTGTTTTTT TRBJ2-2 TRBV9 . .
CASRPGGSLNTEAFF TGTGCCAGCAGACCCGGAGGGAGCTTGAACACTGAAGCTTTCTTT TRBJ1-1 TRBV6-6 . .
CASSLTRQGRNQPQHF TGTGCCAGCAGCTTGACGAGACAGGGAAGGAATCAGCCCCAGCATTTT TRBJ1-5 TRBV5-6 TRBD1 .
CASSLTSGRTGELFF TGCGCCAGCAGCTTAACTAGCGGGAGAACCGGGGAGCTGTTTTTT TRBJ2-2 TRBV5-1 TRBD2 .
CASRDAVQEQYF TGTGCCAGCAGGGACGCTGTTCAAGAGCAGTACTTC TRBJ2-7 TRBV11-2 . .
CASSLVVEGLAGGVNTGELFF TGTGCTAGCAGCTTAGTGGTTGAGGGACTAGCGGGAGGGGTTAACACCGGGGAGCTGTTTTTT TRBJ2-2 TRBV7-7 TRBD2 once
CASSQDRTGRLAQYF TGCGCCAGCAGCCAAGATAGGACAGGCCGCCTGGCCCAGTACTTC TRBJ2-5 TRBV4-1 TRBD1 once
CASSWDSGTRNEQFF TGTGCCAGCAGCTGGGACAGTGGGACGAGAAATGAGCAGTTCTTC TRBJ2-1 TRBV5-4 TRBD1 .
CASSHLRETQYF TGCGCCAGCAGCCACCTTCGAGAGACCCAGTACTTC TRBJ2-5 TRBV5-1 . .
CASSPGPSYEQYF TGTGCCAGCAGCCCCGGTCCCTCCTACGAGCAGTACTTC TRBJ2-7 TRBV7-6 . .
CASSYSKAGKGYEQYF TGTGCCAGCAGTTACTCGAAGGCAGGGAAGGGGTACGAGCAGTACTTC TRBJ2-7 TRBV6-5 . .
CASSLRGNNEQFF TGTGCCAGCAGCTTGCGGGGGAACAATGAGCAGTTCTTC TRBJ2-1 TRBV5-8 . .
CASSLGRTIRQETQYF TGTGCTAGCAGCTTAGGTAGGACGATCCGACAAGAGACCCAGTACTTC TRBJ2-5 TRBV7-7 . few
CASSSGLAGPTYEQYF TGTGCCAGCAGCTCCGGACTAGCGGGCCCCACCTACGAGCAGTACTTC TRBJ2-7 TRBV11-2 TRBD2 .
CASSSLVLVGEQYF TGTGCCAGCAGCTCACTAGTTTTAGTAGGCGAGCAGTACTTC TRBJ2-7 TRBV7-9 . once
CASSFAGTDAGELFF TGCGCCAGCAGTTTCGCCGGGACAGATGCCGGGGAGCTGTTTTTT TRBJ2-2 TRBV5-1 TRBD1 .
CASSDPAGTYNEQFF TGCGCCAGCAGTGATCCCGCGGGCACCTACAATGAGCAGTTCTTC TRBJ2-1 TRBV10-2 . .
CASSVGLTSYNEQFF TGTGCCAGCAGCGTAGGCCTAACCTCCTACAATGAGCAGTTCTTC TRBJ2-1 TRBV9 . .